The sample holds one count of the clone carrying this T cell receptor (beta chain). V lost 1 base and J 4 bases, leaving 10 bases between the germline ends. The V gene's germline CDR1 is LGHDT and CDR2 YNNKEL (reference sequence). The CDR3 contains 14 residues. Per the study methods: Cell counts per sample came from amplifying reference gene primers. Clones were sequenced by immunoSEQ multiplex PCR, and TCRdb holds only the in-frame ones, with some missing. V and J calls and clone size are copied from that table; D and trimming were computed from the DNA. The table records 180,000 or so clones, 75% to 90% of them present only once. The data originate from a study of blood T cell repertoires in COVID-19. Participants, roughly 18 to 90 years old, spanned more than 20 US areas.

The receptor comes from a man between 35 and 55 years old who had recovered from COVID-19. Sequencing was performed on PBMCs or T cells enriched from blood (not recorded which). The rearrangement joins TRBV3-1 (or the pseudogene TRBV3-2) to TRBJ1-2; tentatively, D is TRBD1 (5 bases). CDR3 bases: TGTGCCAGCAGCCAAGTCCCAGGGCCCTATGGCTACACCTTC. This translates into CASSQVPGPYGYTF.